This entry lists 10 T cell receptor beta chains sequenced from one sample in a study of OX40 agonist ivuxolimab in advanced cancers. Sequenced by immunoSEQ multiplex PCR; TCRdb stores in-frame clones only, minus some. Of more than 45,000 clones in the sample, 82% were seen once. The sequencing used CD4+ or CD8+ T cells sorted from blood, collected in a trial of the OX40 agonist ivuxolimab. The receptors were gathered from an adult with an advanced solid tumor such as melanoma, head and neck, liver or kidney cancer.

The V and J genes are TRBV28 and TRBJ1-1; D is undetermined. Germline-derived CDR1 and CDR2 are MDHEN and SYDVKM. The CDR3 runs to 16 residues. Trimming left V 7 bases short and J 3 bases short, with 21 bases between. CDR3 protein: CASIPHRVVTHTEAFF. The CDR3 DNA sequence: TGTGCCAGCATTCCGCATCGGGTAGTTACCCACACTGAAGCTTTCTTT. The full variable domain, completed using reference TRBV28 and TRBJ1-1, is DVKVTQSSRYLVKRTGEKVFLECVQDMDHENMFWYRQDPGLGLRLIYFSYDVKMKEKGDIPEGYSVSREKKERFSLILESASTNQTSMYLCASIPHRVVTHTEAFFGQGTRLTVV.

The CDR3 DNA reads TGCAGCGTTGGAAATGGCCTCGCAGATACGCAGTATTTT. Amino acids: CSVGNGLADTQYF. This chain uses TRBV29-1 with TRBJ2-3; no clear D gene. Looked up from germline, CDR1 is SQVTM and CDR2 is ANQGSEA. The CDR3 has 13 residues. V lost 4 bases, J lost 4 bases, and 12 bases lay in between.

V and J are TRBV29-1 and TRBJ2-5, with no clear D. From germline, CDR1 is SQVTM and CDR2 ANQGSEA. V lost 4 bases and J lost 5, with 14 bases in between. This CDR3 is 13 amino acids long. Here the CDR3 reads CSVGSRLRETQYF. CDR3 in DNA: TGCAGCGTTGGGTCTAGATTGAGGGAGACCCAGTACTTC.

The rearrangement links TRBV7-2 to TRBJ1-1; no firm D call. The germline V gene encodes CDR1 SGHTA and CDR2 FQGNSA. CDR3 length: 11 residues. The V and J ends lost 3 bases and 4 bases respectively, with 3 bases between them. The CDR3 spells CASSFSTEAFF. For the CDR3, the DNA is TGTGCCAGCAGCTTCAGCACTGAAGCTTTCTTT.

This rearrangement joins TRBV7-3 to TRBJ2-2; a weak D match, TRBD1 (6 bases). The germline V and J ends were trimmed by 6 bases and 4 bases, with 15 bases remaining between them. This CDR3 is built from 15 residues. The germline gives CDR1 SGHTA, CDR2 FQGTGA. This chain's CDR3 is CASRPTGSGTGELFF. The CDR3 coding sequence is TGTGCCAGCAGACCTACAGGGAGTGGCACCGGGGAGCTGTTTTTT.

The chain joins TRBV7-3 to TRBJ2-3; D might be TRBD2 (6 bases). The length of the CDR3 is 14 residues. Germline loops: CDR1 SGHTA, CDR2 FQGTGA. V dropped 7 bases and J dropped 0 bases, with 11 bases sitting between them. The CDR3: CASTAGLSTDTQYF. The DNA for the CDR3 is TGTGCCAGCACTGCGGGGCTAAGCACAGATACGCAGTATTTT.

V usage is TRBV10-1 and J usage is TRBJ2-3, with TRBD2 identical over 8 bases. V lost 6 bases and J lost 0; bases outside the gene matches: 5. The germline V gene has CDR1 WNHNN and CDR2 SYGVQD (reference sequence). The CDR3 sequence is 15 residues long. The CDR3 protein is CASSMTSESTDTQYF. CDR3 nucleotides: TGCGCCAGCAGCATGACTAGCGAAAGCACAGATACGCAGTATTTT.

The V gene is TRBV5-1, the J gene TRBJ1-2; 9 nucleotides line up with TRBD1. Germline V gene data show CDR1 as SGHRS and CDR2 as YFSETQ. V was clipped by 3 bases and J by 8 bases; unmatched bases: 8. CDR3 length: 14 amino acids. The CDR3 nucleotides are TGCGCCAGCAGCTACTACAGGGGGCAGGGAGGCTACACCTTC. This translates into CASSYYRGQGGYTF. The variable domain in full, completed from reference TRBV5-1 and TRBJ1-2, reads KAGVTQTPRYLIKTRGQQVTLSCSPISGHRSVSWYQQTPGQGLQFLFEYFSETQRNKGNFPGRFSGRQFSNSRSEMNVSTLELGDSALYLCASSYYRGQGGYTFGSGTRLTVV.

This chain connects TRBV2 to TRBJ2-7; tentative D call: TRBD1 (5 bases). The CDR3 consists of 14 residues. The V and J ends lost 6 bases and 9 bases respectively, with 21 bases between them. Germline values: CDR1 SNHLY, CDR2 FYNNEI. The DNA of the CDR3 is TGTGCCAGCAGGCGAGAAATACAGAAGACAGCGCAGTACTTC. Translating it yields CASRREIQKTAQYF. Together with reference TRBV2 and TRBJ2-7, the CDR3 gives the full variable domain: EPEVTQTPSHQVTQMGQEVILRCVPISNHLYFYWYRQILGQKVEFLVSFYNNEISEKSEIFDDQFSVERPDGSNFTLKIRSTKLEDSAMYFCASRREIQKTAQYFGPGTRLTVT.

V gene TRBV5-1 combines with J gene TRBJ2-5; TRBD1 might be the D (5 bases). The CDR3 runs 14 residues. Looked up from germline, CDR1 is SGHRS and CDR2 is YFSETQ. V was pared by 0 bases and J by 6 bases, with 12 bases between. The chain's CDR3 is CASSLATGGKTQYF. DNA for the CDR3: TGCGCCAGCAGCTTGGCCACAGGCGGAAAGACCCAGTACTTC.